The rows below give T cell receptor beta chains drawn from one sample of a study of spatial heterogeneity in lung cancer. TCRdb re-called the 5' RACE reads with MiXCR, one entry per CDR3 protein. The sample lists around 47,000 distinct CDR3 sequences; roughly 7% were seen once. Sequenced here: PBMCs, sampled at follow-up. These receptors came from a female donor with early-stage non-small cell lung cancer. Each CDR3 is given with its conserved first and last residue. D genes are given only for firm matches. A row's size may be missing; if present it is once, few, many or a size class.

V gene: TRBV7-9; J gene: TRBJ1-5; D gene: NA; clone size: many; CDR3 DNA: TGTGCCAGCAGCACAGGGACGGCGAATCAGCCCCAGCATTTT; CDR3 protein: CASSTGTANQPQHF
V gene: TRBV28; J gene: TRBJ2-7; D gene: TRBD1; clone size: many; CDR3 DNA: TGTGCCAGCAGTTCCCCTTCCGGGACAGGGGTCGAGCAGTACTTC; CDR3 protein: CASSSPSGTGVEQYF
V gene: TRBV12-3/TRBV12-4; J gene: TRBJ2-1; D gene: NA; clone size: few; CDR3 DNA: TGTGCCAGCGCGATTTACAATGAGCAGTTCTTC; CDR3 protein: CASAIYNEQFF
V gene: TRBV10-3; J gene: TRBJ2-7; D gene: NA; clone size: many; CDR3 DNA: TGTGCCATCAGTGATGGGGAGGCGGGTTACGAGCAGTACTTC; CDR3 protein: CAISDGEAGYEQYF
V gene: TRBV20-1; J gene: TRBJ1-6; D gene: TRBD1; clone size: many; CDR3 DNA: TGCAGTGGTCCGGGGACAGACGCGAATTCACCCCTCCACTTT; CDR3 protein: CSGPGTDANSPLHF
V gene: TRBV11-2; J gene: TRBJ2-4; D gene: TRBD2; clone size: many; CDR3 DNA: TGTGCCAGCAGCTTAGTGGGGGGGGTAGCCAAAAACATTCAGTACTTC; CDR3 protein: CASSLVGGVAKNIQYF
V gene: TRBV28; J gene: TRBJ1-1; D gene: TRBD1; clone size: many; CDR3 DNA: TGTGCCAGCAGTCTTCGGACAGGGGAAGCTTTCTTT; CDR3 protein: CASSLRTGEAFF
V gene: TRBV20-1; J gene: TRBJ2-1; D gene: TRBD2; clone size: many; CDR3 DNA: TGCAGTGCTCCCGGACTAGCGAGGAATGAGCAGTTCTTC; CDR3 protein: CSAPGLARNEQFF
V gene: TRBV9; J gene: TRBJ2-1; D gene: TRBD2; clone size: NA; CDR3 DNA: TGTGCCAGCAGCGGGCAACTAGCGGGAGGCCCCCGCTCCTACAATGAGCAGTTCTTC; CDR3 protein: CASSGQLAGGPRSYNEQFF
V gene: TRBV2; J gene: TRBJ2-7; D gene: NA; clone size: few; CDR3 DNA: TGTGCCAGCAGGCAGGGGACCGATTCCTACGAGCAGTACTTC; CDR3 protein: CASRQGTDSYEQYF
V gene: TRBV20-1; J gene: TRBJ2-3; D gene: TRBD1; clone size: NA; CDR3 DNA: TGCAGTGCTCTCCCGGGACAGACCACAGATACGCAGTATTTT; CDR3 protein: CSALPGQTTDTQYF
V gene: TRBV30; J gene: TRBJ2-1; D gene: TRBD2; clone size: few; CDR3 DNA: TGTGCCTTCCAGGCAGGGACTAGCGGGGGGCTGGATGAGCAGTTCTTC; CDR3 protein: CAFQAGTSGGLDEQFF
V gene: TRBV6-1; J gene: TRBJ2-5; D gene: NA; clone size: many; CDR3 DNA: TGTGCCAGCAGTGAAGCGAGGCAGAAGCAAGAGACCCAGTACTTC; CDR3 protein: CASSEARQKQETQYF
V gene: TRBV5-1; J gene: TRBJ1-2; D gene: NA; clone size: many; CDR3 DNA: TGCGCCAGCAGCCCGACAGAGCCTCGCTATGGCTACACCTTC; CDR3 protein: CASSPTEPRYGYTF
V gene: TRBV19; J gene: TRBJ1-5; D gene: NA; clone size: many; CDR3 DNA: TGTGCCAGCACAGATATCGGCAATCAGCCCCAGCATTTT; CDR3 protein: CASTDIGNQPQHF
V gene: TRBV4-1; J gene: TRBJ2-1; D gene: TRBD2; clone size: NA; CDR3 DNA: TGCGCCAGCAGCCAATTTCCAGCGGGGGTGTCCTACAATGAGCAGTTCTTC; CDR3 protein: CASSQFPAGVSYNEQFF
V gene: TRBV30; J gene: TRBJ1-6; D gene: TRBD1; clone size: few; CDR3 DNA: TGTGCCTGGAGCGACAGGGGAGGTTCACCCCTCCACTTT; CDR3 protein: CAWSDRGGSPLHF
V gene: TRBV19; J gene: TRBJ2-6; D gene: TRBD1; clone size: many; CDR3 DNA: TGTGCCAGTACGGGACAGGGGTCTGGGGCCAACGTCCTGACTTTC; CDR3 protein: CASTGQGSGANVLTF
V gene: TRBV29-1; J gene: TRBJ1-1; D gene: NA; clone size: NA; CDR3 DNA: TGCAGCGTTGGGGAAGGGTGGACTGAAGCTTTCTTT; CDR3 protein: CSVGEGWTEAFF
V gene: TRBV20-1; J gene: TRBJ1-1; D gene: NA; clone size: few; CDR3 DNA: TGCAGTGTAGGCCGGACTCTCAACACTGAAGCTTTCTTT; CDR3 protein: CSVGRTLNTEAFF